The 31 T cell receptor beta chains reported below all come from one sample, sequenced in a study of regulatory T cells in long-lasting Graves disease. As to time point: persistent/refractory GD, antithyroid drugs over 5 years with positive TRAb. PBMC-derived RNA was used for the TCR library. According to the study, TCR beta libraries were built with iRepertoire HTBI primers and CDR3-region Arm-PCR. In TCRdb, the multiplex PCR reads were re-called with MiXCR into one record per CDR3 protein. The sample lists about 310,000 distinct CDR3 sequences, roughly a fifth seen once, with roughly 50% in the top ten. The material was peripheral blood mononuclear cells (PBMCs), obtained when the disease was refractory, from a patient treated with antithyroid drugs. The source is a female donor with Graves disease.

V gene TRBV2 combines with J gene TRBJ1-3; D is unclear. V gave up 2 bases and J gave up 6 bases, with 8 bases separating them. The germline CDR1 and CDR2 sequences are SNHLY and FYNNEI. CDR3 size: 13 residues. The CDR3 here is CASSERQKNTIYF. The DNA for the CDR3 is TGTGCCAGCAGTGAACGGCAGAAAAACACCATATATTTT.

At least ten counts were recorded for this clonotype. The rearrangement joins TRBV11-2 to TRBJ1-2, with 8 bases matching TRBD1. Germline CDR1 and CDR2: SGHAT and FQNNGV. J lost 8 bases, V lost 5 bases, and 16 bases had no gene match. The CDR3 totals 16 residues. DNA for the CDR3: TGTGCCAGCAGCCCCAGCTCCTCCGGGACAGGAAACGGCTACACCTTC. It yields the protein CASSPSSSGTGNGYTF. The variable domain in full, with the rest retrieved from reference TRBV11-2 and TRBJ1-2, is EAGVAQSPRYKIIEKRQSVAFWCNPISGHATLYWYQQILGQGPKLLIQFQNNGVVDDSQLPKDRFSAERLKGVDSTLKIQPAKLEDSAVYLCASSPSSSGTGNGYTFGSGTRLTVV.

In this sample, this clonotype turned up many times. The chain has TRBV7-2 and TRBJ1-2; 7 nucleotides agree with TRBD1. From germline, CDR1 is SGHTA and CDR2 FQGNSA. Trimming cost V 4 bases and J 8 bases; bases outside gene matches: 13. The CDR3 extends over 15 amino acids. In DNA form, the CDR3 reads TGTGCCAGCAGCTCTACCGGGACAGCGGAAGGAGGCTACACCTTC. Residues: CASSSTGTAEGGYTF.

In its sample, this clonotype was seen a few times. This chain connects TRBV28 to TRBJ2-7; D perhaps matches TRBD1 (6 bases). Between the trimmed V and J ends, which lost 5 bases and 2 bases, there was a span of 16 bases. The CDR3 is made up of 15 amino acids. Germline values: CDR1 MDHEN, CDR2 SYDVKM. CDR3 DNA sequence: TGTGCCAGCAGTAGGGGGTCGAGACCTACCTACGAGCAGTACTTC. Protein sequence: CASSRGSRPTYEQYF.

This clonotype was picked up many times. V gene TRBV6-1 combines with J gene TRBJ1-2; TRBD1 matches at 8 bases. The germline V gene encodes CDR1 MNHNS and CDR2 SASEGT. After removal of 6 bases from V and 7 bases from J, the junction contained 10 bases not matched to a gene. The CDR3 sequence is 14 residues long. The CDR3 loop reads CASRPNGQGLGYTF. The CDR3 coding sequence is TGTGCCAGCAGGCCCAATGGACAGGGCCTTGGCTACACCTTC.

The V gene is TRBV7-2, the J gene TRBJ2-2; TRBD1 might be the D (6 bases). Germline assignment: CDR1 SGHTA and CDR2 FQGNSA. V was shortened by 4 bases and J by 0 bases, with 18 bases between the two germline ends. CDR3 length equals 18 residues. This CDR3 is CASSSLGQGPSNTGELFF. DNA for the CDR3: TGTGCCAGCAGCTCCCTAGGGCAGGGGCCGTCGAACACCGGGGAGCTGTTTTTT.

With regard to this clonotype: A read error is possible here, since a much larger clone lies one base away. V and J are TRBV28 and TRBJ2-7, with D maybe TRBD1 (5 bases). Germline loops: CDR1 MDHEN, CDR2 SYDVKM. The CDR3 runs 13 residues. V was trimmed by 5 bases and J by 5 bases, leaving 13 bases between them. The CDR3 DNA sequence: TGTGCCAGCAGTACAATAACAGGACACGAGCAGTACTTC. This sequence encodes CASSTITGHEQYF.

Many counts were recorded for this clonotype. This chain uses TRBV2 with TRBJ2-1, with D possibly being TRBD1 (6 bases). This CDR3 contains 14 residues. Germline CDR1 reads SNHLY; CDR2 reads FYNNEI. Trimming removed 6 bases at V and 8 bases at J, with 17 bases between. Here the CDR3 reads CASSRDTKGDEQFF. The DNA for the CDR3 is TGTGCCAGCAGCCGGGACACCAAAGGCGATGAGCAGTTCTTC.

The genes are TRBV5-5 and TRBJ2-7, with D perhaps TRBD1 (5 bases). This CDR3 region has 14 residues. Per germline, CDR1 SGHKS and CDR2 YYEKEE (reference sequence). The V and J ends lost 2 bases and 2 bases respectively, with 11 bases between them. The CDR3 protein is CASSFQTGAYEQYF. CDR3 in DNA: TGTGCCAGCAGCTTCCAAACAGGAGCCTACGAGCAGTACTTC.

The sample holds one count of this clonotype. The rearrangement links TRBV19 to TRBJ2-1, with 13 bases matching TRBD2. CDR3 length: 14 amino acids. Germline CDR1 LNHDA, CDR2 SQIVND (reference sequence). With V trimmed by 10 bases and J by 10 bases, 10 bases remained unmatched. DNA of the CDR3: TGTGCCACCAAGCCACTAGCGGGAGGGTTGGAGCAGTTCTTC. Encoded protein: CATKPLAGGLEQFF. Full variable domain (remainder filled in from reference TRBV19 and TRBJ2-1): DGGITQSPKYLFRKEGQNVTLSCEQNLNHDAMYWYRQDPGQGLRLIYYSQIVNDFQKGDIAEGYSVSREKKESFPLTVTSAQKNPTAFYLCATKPLAGGLEQFFGPGTRLTVL.

The CDR3 nucleotides read TGCAGTGCTAACTTAGAGGGACCGGGACTTCCCTATTCCTACGAGCAGTACTTC. It encodes CSANLEGPGLPYSYEQYF. This rearrangement joins TRBV20-1 to TRBJ2-7; D is perhaps TRBD2 (6 bases). Trimming pared 4 bases from V and 1 base from J, leaving 26 bases between. The germline V gene encodes CDR1 DFQATT and CDR2 SNEGSKA (reference sequence). CDR3 length: 18 residues.

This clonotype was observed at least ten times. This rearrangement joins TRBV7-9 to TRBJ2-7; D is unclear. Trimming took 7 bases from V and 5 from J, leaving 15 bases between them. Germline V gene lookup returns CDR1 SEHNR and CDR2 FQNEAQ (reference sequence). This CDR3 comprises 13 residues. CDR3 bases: TGTGCCAGCACCTCACCTTGGGCAAACGAGCAGTACTTC. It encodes CASTSPWANEQYF.

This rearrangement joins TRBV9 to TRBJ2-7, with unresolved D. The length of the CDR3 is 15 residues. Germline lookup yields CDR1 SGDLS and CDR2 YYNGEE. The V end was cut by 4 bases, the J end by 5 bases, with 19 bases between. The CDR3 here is CASSPQSGPVNEQYF. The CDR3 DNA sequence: TGTGCCAGCAGCCCCCAATCGGGTCCGGTAAACGAGCAGTACTTC.

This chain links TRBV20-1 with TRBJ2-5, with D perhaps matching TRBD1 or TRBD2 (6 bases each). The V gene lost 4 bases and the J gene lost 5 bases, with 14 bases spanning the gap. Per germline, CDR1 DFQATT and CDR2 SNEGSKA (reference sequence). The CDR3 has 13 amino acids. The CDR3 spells CSAIPGALETQYF. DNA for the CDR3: TGCAGTGCTATCCCGGGGGCCTTGGAGACCCAGTACTTC.

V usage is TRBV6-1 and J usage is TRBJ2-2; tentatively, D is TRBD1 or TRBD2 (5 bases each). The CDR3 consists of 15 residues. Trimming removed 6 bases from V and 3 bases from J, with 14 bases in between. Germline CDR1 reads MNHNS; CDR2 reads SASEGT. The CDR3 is CASRATEDYTGELFF. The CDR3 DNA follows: TGTGCCAGCAGGGCGACAGAGGACTACACCGGGGAGCTGTTTTTT.

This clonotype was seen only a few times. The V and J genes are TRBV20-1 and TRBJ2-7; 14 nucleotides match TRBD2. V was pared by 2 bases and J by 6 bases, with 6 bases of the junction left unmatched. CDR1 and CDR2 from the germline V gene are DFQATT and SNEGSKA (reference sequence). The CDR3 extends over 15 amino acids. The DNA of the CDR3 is TGCAGTGCTAGACCCGGGACTAGCGGGAGTGGCGAGCAGTACTTC. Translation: CSARPGTSGSGEQYF.

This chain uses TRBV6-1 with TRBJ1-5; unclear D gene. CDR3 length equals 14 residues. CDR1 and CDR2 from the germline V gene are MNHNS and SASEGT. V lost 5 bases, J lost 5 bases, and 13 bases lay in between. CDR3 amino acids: CASSTNRGDQPQHF. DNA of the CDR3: TGTGCCAGCAGTACAAACCGGGGTGATCAGCCCCAGCATTTT.

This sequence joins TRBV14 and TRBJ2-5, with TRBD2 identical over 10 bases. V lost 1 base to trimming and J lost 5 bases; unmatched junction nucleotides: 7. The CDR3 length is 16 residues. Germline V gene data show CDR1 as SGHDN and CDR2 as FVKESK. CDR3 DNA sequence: TGTGCCAGCAGCCAAGGATTAGCGGGAGGTTGGGAGACCCAGTACTTC. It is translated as CASSQGLAGGWETQYF.

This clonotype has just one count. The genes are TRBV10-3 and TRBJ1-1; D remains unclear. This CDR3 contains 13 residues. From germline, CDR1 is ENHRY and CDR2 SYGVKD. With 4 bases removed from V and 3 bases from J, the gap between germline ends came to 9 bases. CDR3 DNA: TGTGCCATCAGTGGGGGTAGGGACACTGAAGCTTTCTTT. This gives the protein CAISGGRDTEAFF.

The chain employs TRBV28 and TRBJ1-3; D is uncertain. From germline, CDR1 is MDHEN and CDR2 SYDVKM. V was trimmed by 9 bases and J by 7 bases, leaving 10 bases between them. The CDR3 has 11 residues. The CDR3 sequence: CASTGRNTIYF. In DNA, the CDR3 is TGTGCCAGTACCGGGAGGAACACCATATATTTT.

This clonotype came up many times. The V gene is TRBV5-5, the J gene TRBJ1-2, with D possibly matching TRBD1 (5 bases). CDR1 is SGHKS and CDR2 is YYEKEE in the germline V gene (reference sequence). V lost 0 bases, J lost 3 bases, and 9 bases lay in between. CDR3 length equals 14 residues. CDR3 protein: CASSLVQGDYGYTF. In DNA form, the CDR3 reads TGTGCCAGCAGCTTGGTCCAGGGAGACTATGGCTACACCTTC.

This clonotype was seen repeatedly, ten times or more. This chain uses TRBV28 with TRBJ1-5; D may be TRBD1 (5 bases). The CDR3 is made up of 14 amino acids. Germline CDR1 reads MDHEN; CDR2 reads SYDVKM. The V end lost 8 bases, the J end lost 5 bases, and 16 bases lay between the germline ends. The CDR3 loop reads CASLGGAAHQPQHF. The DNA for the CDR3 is TGTGCCAGCTTAGGTGGGGCGGCACATCAGCCCCAGCATTTT.

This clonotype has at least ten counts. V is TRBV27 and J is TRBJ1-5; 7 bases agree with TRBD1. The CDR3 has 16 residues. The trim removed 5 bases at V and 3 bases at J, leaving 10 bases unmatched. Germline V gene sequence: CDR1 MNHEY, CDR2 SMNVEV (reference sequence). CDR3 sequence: CASSPSPTGNNQPQHF. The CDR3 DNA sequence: TGTGCCAGCAGTCCGAGTCCGACAGGGAACAATCAGCCCCAGCATTTT.

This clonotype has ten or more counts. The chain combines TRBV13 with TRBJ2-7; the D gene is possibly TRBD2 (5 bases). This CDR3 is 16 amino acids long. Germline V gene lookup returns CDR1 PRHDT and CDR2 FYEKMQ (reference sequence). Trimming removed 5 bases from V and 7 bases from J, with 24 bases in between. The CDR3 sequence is CASSRDRRRPHGEQYF. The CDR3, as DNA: TGTGCCAGCAGCAGAGACCGGCGGAGGCCCCATGGGGAGCAGTACTTC.

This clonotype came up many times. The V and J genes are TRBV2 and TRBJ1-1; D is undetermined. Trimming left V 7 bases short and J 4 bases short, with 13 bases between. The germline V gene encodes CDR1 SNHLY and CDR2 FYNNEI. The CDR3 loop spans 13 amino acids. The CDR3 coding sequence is TGTGCCAGCAACCAGGAGAGATCCACTGAAGCTTTCTTT. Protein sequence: CASNQERSTEAFF.

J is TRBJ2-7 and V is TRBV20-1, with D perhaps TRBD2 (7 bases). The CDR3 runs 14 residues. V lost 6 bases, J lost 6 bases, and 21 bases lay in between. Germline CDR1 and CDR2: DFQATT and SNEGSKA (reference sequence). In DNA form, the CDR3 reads TGCAGTGCCCATCGGGGAGGGGACATCAGCGAGCAGTACTTC. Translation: CSAHRGGDISEQYF.

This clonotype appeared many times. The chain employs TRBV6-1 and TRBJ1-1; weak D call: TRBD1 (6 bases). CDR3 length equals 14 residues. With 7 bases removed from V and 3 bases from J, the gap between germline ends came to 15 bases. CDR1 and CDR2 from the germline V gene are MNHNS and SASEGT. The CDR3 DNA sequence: TGTGCCAGCAACTTCGGGAGGGGGTACACTGAAGCTTTCTTT. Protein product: CASNFGRGYTEAFF.

CDR3 DNA: TGCAGCGTTGAGGGCGTAGCGAGTAGCTCCTACAATGAGCAGTTCTTC. Amino acids: CSVEGVASSSYNEQFF. The chain links TRBV29-1 to TRBJ2-1, with D possibly matching TRBD2 (5 bases). Germline V CDR1 and CDR2: SQVTM, ANQGSEA. V gave up 3 bases and J gave up 0 bases, with 15 bases separating them. The CDR3 totals 16 residues.

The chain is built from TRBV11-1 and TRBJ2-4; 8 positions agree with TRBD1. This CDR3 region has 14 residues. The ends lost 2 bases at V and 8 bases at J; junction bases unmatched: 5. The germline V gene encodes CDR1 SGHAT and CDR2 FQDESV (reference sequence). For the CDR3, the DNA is TGTGCCAGCAGCTTACAGGGGGCGGGTGACATTCAGTACTTC. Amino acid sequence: CASSLQGAGDIQYF.

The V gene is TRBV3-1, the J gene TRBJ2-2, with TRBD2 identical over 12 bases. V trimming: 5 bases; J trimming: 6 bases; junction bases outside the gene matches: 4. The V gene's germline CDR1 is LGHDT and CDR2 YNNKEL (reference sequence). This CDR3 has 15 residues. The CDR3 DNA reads TGTGCCAGCAGCAACGGACTAGCGGGGTCCGGGGAGCTGTTTTTT. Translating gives CASSNGLAGSGELFF. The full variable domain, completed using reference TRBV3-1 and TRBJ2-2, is DTAVSQTPKYLVTQMGNDKSIKCEQNLGHDTMYWYKQDSKKFLKIMFSYNNKELIINETVPNRFSPKSPDKAHLNLHINSLELGDSAVYFCASSNGLAGSGELFFGEGSRLTVL.

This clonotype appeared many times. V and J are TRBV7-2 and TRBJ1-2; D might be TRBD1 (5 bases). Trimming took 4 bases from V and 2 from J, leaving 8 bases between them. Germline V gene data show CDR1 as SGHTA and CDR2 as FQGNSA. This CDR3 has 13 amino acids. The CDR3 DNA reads TGTGCCAGCAGCTCAGACAGCAACTATGGCTACACCTTC. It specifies CASSSDSNYGYTF.